This T cell receptor (beta chain) was captured in a study of T cells in women clearing cervical HPV infection. On the study more broadly: Controls' single incident HPV16 infection cleared within 12 months without precancer.

Prevalent HPV16 infections were excluded; only incident single HPV16 infections included. The assay was immunoSEQ multiplex PCR, and TCRdb's table has in-frame clones only and misses some. The specimen's table records about 30,000 clones. Study-wide points: Cases carried less TRBV6-7 than controls: approximately 0.1% versus 0.16%.

The CDR3 has 14 amino acids. With V trimmed by 7 bases and J by 6 bases, 4 bases remained unmatched. Germline CDR1 reads LNHDA; CDR2 reads SQIVND (reference sequence). As concerns this clone: The antigen is unknown. The read terminates 3 residues before the CDR3 end, so the remaining end is supplied by the germline J gene.

This sequence joins TRBV19 and TRBJ2-1, with 12 positions matching TRBD2. The TCR was taken from a woman aged 18-69 years with a cervical HPV16 infection that either progressed to CIN3+ or cleared (not recorded which). What was sequenced was blood buffy coat. The CDR3 DNA, read in part, is TGTGCCAGTATCGAGACTAGCGGGAGCAATGAG. This codes for CASIETSGSNE. The whole CDR3 sequence is CASIETSGSNEQFF.